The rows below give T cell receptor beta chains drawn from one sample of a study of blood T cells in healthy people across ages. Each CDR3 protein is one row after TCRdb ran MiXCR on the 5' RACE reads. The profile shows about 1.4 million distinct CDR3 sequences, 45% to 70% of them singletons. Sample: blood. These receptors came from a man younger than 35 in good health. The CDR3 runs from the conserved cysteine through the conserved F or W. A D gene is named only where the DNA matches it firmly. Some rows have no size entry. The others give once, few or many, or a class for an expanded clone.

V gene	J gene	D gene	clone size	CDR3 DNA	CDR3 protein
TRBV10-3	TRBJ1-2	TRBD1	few	TGTGCCATCGAGGGCCAGTTAGGAGGGGGCGAACGTGGCTACACCTTC	CAIEGQLGGGERGYTF
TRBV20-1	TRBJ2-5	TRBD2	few	TGCAGTGCTAGAGAGGACGACTTTGGACTAGCGGGGGCTCGGGAGACCCAGTACTTC	CSAREDDFGLAGARETQYF
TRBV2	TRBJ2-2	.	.	TGTGCCAGCAGTGAACAGGGAGGAGACACCGGGGAGCTGTTTTTT	CASSEQGGDTGELFF
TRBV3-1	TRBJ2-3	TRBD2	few	TGTGCCAGCAGCCAATCCAGCGGGAGGAGAAGCACAGATACGCAGTATTTT	CASSQSSGRRSTDTQYF
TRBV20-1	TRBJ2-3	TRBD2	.	TGCAGTGCTAGTAGGGCTAGCGGGGGGTCACGCACAGATACGCAGTATTTT	CSASRASGGSRTDTQYF
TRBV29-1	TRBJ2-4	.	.	TGCAGCGTTGACGAATCGGGGAGCAAAAACATTCAGTACTTC	CSVDESGSKNIQYF
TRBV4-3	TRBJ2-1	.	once	TGCGCCAGCAGCCAAGACCCGCAGGGGGGGTACAATGAGCGGTTCTTC	CASSQDPQGGYNERFF
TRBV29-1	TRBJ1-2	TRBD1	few	TGCAGCGTTGAATTAAGGACAGGGGCCAATGGCTACACCTTC	CSVELRTGANGYTF
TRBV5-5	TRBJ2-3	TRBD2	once	TGTGCCAGCAGCCCTGGACTAGCGGGAGACCCGGCCCGACCCACAGATACGCAGTATTTT	CASSPGLAGDPARPTDTQYF
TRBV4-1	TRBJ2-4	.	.	TGCGCCAGCAGCCAAGCCCAGGATGGAGTGGGGGAGCAGTACTTC	CASSQAQDGVGEQYF
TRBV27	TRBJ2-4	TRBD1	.	TGTGCCAGCAGTTTGACAGGGGGGTACATTCAGTACTTC	CASSLTGGYIQYF
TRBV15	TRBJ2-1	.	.	TGTGCCACCAGCAGAGATCTAACGGAAAATGAGCAGTTCTTC	CATSRDLTENEQFF
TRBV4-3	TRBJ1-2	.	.	TGCGCCAGCAGGCACGTGGATGCTAATGGCTACACCTTC	CASRHVDANGYTF
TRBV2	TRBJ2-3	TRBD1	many	TGTGCCAGCAGTGATGTTGACAGGGTAGATACGCAGTATTTT	CASSDVDRVDTQYF
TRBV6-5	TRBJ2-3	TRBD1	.	TGTGCCAGCACCCGGACAGGGTTGGATACGCAGTATTTT	CASTRTGLDTQYF
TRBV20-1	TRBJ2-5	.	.	TGCAGTGCTAGAGATCGGCCGGAGACCCAGTACTTC	CSARDRPETQYF
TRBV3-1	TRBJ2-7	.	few	TGTGCCAGCAGCCAAGAATTTAGGAACGAGCAGTACTTC	CASSQEFRNEQYF
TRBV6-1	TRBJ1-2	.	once	TGTGCCAGCATCGATCAGGGCTACTATGGCTACACCTTC	CASIDQGYYGYTF
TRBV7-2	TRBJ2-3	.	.	TGTGCCAGCAGCGCGGGTGGGGGATACTCTGGCACAGATACGCAGTATTTT	CASSAGGGYSGTDTQYF
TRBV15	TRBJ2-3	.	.	TGTGCCACCAGCAGAGATAGGGGTTCCACAGATACGCAGTATTTT	CATSRDRGSTDTQYF
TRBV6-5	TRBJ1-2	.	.	TGTGCCAGCAGTTACGGTCCTGATGGCTACACCTTC	CASSYGPDGYTF
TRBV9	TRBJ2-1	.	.	TGTGCCAGCAGCGTAGTTACAAGGGCCTCACAAGAGACCCAGTTCTTC	CASSVVTRASQETQFF
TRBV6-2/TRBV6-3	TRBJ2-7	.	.	TGTGCCAGCAGTCCTAAGGCGGACCTCTACGAGCAGTACTTC	CASSPKADLYEQYF
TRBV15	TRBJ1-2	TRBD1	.	TGTGCCACCAGCAGAGAATTGGGGGACAGTCGGGATGGCTACACCTTC	CATSRELGDSRDGYTF
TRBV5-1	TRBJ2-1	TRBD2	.	TGCGCCAGCAGCTCGGGGACTAGCGGGGACAATGAGCAGTTCTTC	CASSSGTSGDNEQFF
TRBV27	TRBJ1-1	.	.	TGTGCCGTGAGGCTGGGGGTGGGGTTAGGAAACACTGAAGCTTTCTTT	CAVRLGVGLGNTEAFF
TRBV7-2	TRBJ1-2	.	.	TGTGCCAGCAGCAACCGGGCCAGTGGCTACACCTTC	CASSNRASGYTF
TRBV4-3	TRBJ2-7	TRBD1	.	TGCGCCAGCAGCCAAGATGGGACAGAGCTCTACGAGCAGTACTTC	CASSQDGTELYEQYF
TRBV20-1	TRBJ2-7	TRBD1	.	TGCAGTGCTCGAGACAGGGGAATCTACGAGCAGTACTTC	CSARDRGIYEQYF
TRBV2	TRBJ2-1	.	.	TGTGCCAGCAGTGATTTCGGTCGGAGGAGCTCCTACAATGAGCAGTTCTTC	CASSDFGRRSSYNEQFF
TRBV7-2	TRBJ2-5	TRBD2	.	TGTGCCAGCAGCTTATCCCCGGGGTCTAGCGGTGGCGGCCAGTACTTC	CASSLSPGSSGGGQYF
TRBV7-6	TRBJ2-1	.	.	TGTGCCAGCAGCTTACTTCTTCGCGGCTCCTACAATGAGCAGTTCTTC	CASSLLLRGSYNEQFF
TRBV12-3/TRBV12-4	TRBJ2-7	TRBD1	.	TGTGCCAGCAGTTTAGAACAGGGGGCTAACAATGAGCAGTACTTC	CASSLEQGANNEQYF
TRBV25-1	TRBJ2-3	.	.	TGTGCCACGCGGCCGGGACGTCAGTCGGATACGCAGTATTTT	CATRPGRQSDTQYF
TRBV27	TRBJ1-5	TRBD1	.	TGTGCCAGCAGCCCTCGGGACAGAATCAATCAGCCCCAGCATTTT	CASSPRDRINQPQHF
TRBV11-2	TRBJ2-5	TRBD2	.	TGTGCCAGCAGCCCCTCTAGCGGGGGAAAGACCCAGTACTTC	CASSPSSGGKTQYF
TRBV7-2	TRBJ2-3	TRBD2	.	TGTGCCAGCAGCAAACGGACTAGCGGGGGGTCTAGCACAGATACGCAGTATTTT	CASSKRTSGGSSTDTQYF
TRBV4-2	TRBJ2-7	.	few	TGTGCCAGCAGCCAAGACTACGGGGACTCCTACGAGCAGTACTTC	CASSQDYGDSYEQYF
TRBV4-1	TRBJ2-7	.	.	TGCGCCAGCAGCCAAGGCGGGACTGTTGGTGGGGTCTACGAGCAGTACTTC	CASSQGGTVGGVYEQYF
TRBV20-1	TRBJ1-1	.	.	TGCAGTGCCCCCTGGGGCACTGAAGCTTTCTTT	CSAPWGTEAFF
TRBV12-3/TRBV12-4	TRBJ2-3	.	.	TGTGCCAGCAGCTCGTTGGCCAGCTCCACAGATACGCAGTATTTT	CASSSLASSTDTQYF